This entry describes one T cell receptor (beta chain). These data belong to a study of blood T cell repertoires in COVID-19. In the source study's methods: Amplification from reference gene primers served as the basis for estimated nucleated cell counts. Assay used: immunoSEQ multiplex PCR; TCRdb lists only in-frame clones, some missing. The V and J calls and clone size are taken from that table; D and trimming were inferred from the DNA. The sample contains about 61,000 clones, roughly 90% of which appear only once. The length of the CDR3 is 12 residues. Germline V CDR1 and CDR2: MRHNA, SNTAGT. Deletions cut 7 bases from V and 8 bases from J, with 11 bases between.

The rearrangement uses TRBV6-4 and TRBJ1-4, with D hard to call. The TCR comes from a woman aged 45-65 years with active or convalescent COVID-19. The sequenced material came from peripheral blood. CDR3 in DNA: TGTGCCAGCACTCCTCGCCGGGAAAAACTGTTTTTT. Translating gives CASTPRREKLFF.